This T cell receptor (beta chain) was captured in a study of T cell responses to AZD1222 COVID-19 vaccine. The CDR3 covers 13 residues. The germline V gene has CDR1 SGHTA and CDR2 FQGNSA. Trimming cost V 0 bases and J 1 base, with 3 bases left between them. Profiled with immunoSEQ multiplex PCR; TCRdb holds only in-frame clones, not every one. The data contain 150,000 to 200,000 clones, approximately 94% of them singletons. This specimen consisted of peripheral blood, obtained on day 0 of AZD1222 vaccination. V usage is TRBV7-2 and J usage is TRBJ1-1; no clear D. The TCR comes from an adult in good health. In DNA, the CDR3 is TGTGCCAGCAGCTTAGCGGGGAACACTGAAGCTTTCTTT. This gives the protein CASSLAGNTEAFF. The whole variable domain, remainder taken from reference TRBV7-2 and TRBJ1-1, is GAGVSQSPSNKVTEKGKDVELRCDPISGHTALYWYRQSLGQGLEFLIYFQGNSAPDKSGLPSDRFSAERTGGSVSTLTIQRTQQEDSAVYLCASSLAGNTEAFFGQGTRLTVV.